This T cell receptor beta chain was recovered during a study of shared clonotypes between healthy human individuals. Produced via immunoSEQ multiplex PCR; TCRdb's table is partial and in-frame only. Here the sample spans roughly 1.4 million clones, approximately 98.5% being singletons. CDR3 size: 16 residues. The J segment lost 0 bases and the V segment lost 6 bases, leaving 8 bases of the junction unmatched. CDR1 SNHLY and CDR2 FYNNEI come from the germline V gene. CD4+ cells yielded CD45RA+ naive and CD45RA-negative memory subsets. This chain joins TRBV2 and TRBJ1-1, with 9 bases aligning to TRBD1. Sequencing input: naive CD4+ T cells sorted from blood. Subset indicated: CD45RA+ positively selected. The receptor was isolated from a man aged 30 to 39 in good health. In DNA form, the CDR3 reads TGTGCCAGCAGGGACAGGGGAAAGGGAATGAACACTGAAGCTTTCTTT. Translation: CASRDRGKGMNTEAFF. Drawing the rest from reference TRBV2 and TRBJ1-1, the complete variable domain is EPEVTQTPSHQVTQMGQEVILRCVPISNHLYFYWYRQILGQKVEFLVSFYNNEISEKSEIFDDQFSVERPDGSNFTLKIRSTKLEDSAMYFCASRDRGKGMNTEAFFGQGTRLTVV.